These 29 T cell receptor beta chains originate from one sample sequenced in a study of T cell repertoires in cytomegalovirus infection. One entry per CDR3 protein, called by TCRdb with MiXCR from the reads. The profile shows 300,000 to 400,000 distinct CDR3 sequences, over 7.5% of them singletons. The sample taken for sequencing was PBMCs. The receptors here all came from a human donor in good health (CMV status not recorded). Some clones in this sample may be carry-over from other donors' samples.

Notes on this clonotype: A junction end diverges from the germline sequence, so it may reflect a read error. The chain combines TRBV20-1 with TRBJ2-3; TRBD2 aligns across 9 bases. Germline V gene data show CDR1 as DFQATT and CDR2 as SNEGSKA (reference sequence). This CDR3 is 16 amino acids long. In nucleotides, the CDR3 is TGCAGCGCTAGGAGACTAGCGGAGGGGAGCACAGATACGCAGTATTTT. Residues: CSARRLAEGSTDTQYF.

This clonotype has ten or more counts. In DNA form, the CDR3 reads TGTGCCAGCAGCTTAAAATCCGGGTACGAGCAGTACTTC. Its translation: CASSLKSGYEQYF. This sequence joins TRBV7-3 and TRBJ2-7; D uncertain. With 1 base removed from V and 4 bases from J, the gap between germline ends came to 8 bases. CDR3 size: 13 residues. Looked up from germline, CDR1 is SGHTA and CDR2 is FQGTGA. The variable domain in full, with the rest retrieved from reference TRBV7-3 and TRBJ2-7, is GAGVSQTPSNKVTEKGKYVELRCDPISGHTALYWYRQSLGQGPEFLIYFQGTGAADDSGLPNDRFFAVRPEGSVSTLKIQRTERGDSAVYLCASSLKSGYEQYFGPGTRLTVT.

This chain connects TRBV18 to TRBJ1-2; TRBD1 matches at 8 bases. The trim removed 5 bases at V and 6 bases at J, leaving 11 bases unmatched. The CDR3 sequence is 15 residues long. CDR1 is KGHSH and CDR2 is LQKENI in the germline V gene. This chain's CDR3 is CASSVLDRDDHGYTF. CDR3 DNA: TGTGCCAGCTCAGTTTTGGACAGGGACGATCATGGCTACACCTTC.

The rearrangement uses TRBV20-1 and TRBJ1-1; no reliable D call. Germline-derived CDR1 and CDR2 are DFQATT and SNEGSKA (reference sequence). The V and J ends lost 6 bases and 1 base respectively, with 6 bases between them. CDR3 length equals 11 residues. The CDR3 nucleotides are TGCAGTGCCGAGCAGAACACTGAAGCTTTCTTT. Its translation is CSAEQNTEAFF.

The genes are TRBV4-1 and TRBJ2-7; TRBD2 aligns across 13 bases. Per germline, CDR1 MGHRA and CDR2 YSYEKL. With V trimmed by 3 bases and J by 3 bases, 2 bases remained unmatched. The CDR3 spans 15 residues. The CDR3: CASSHRLAGGYEQYF. DNA for the CDR3: TGCGCCAGCAGCCATAGACTAGCGGGGGGCTACGAGCAGTACTTC.

This clonotype has at least ten counts. V is TRBV6-1 and J is TRBJ2-7; a weak D match, TRBD2 (5 bases). The V gene lost 5 bases and the J gene lost 2 bases, with 13 bases spanning the gap. The CDR3 runs 14 residues. Germline lookup yields CDR1 MNHNS and CDR2 SASEGT. The CDR3 DNA reads as TGTGCCAGCAGTTCCCGACGGGAACCCTACGAGCAGTACTTC. Residues: CASSSRREPYEQYF.

This clonotype was observed a handful of times. This rearrangement joins TRBV12-3 or TRBV12-4 to TRBJ2-7; 11 bases line up with TRBD2. The CDR3 extends over 17 amino acids. With V trimmed by 0 bases and J by 6 bases, 10 bases remained unmatched. The CDR3 DNA sequence: TGTGCCAGCAGTTTAGCGCAACTAGCGGGGGCGGGTGGCGAGCAGTACTTC. Amino acids: CASSLAQLAGAGGEQYF.

This clonotype was detected a few times. The chain couples TRBV18 to TRBJ1-1; TRBD1 agrees at 9 bases. The trim removed 4 bases at V and 11 bases at J, leaving 8 bases unmatched. CDR1 is KGHSH, CDR2 LQKENI, per germline. This CDR3 contains 13 residues. CDR3 residues: CASSRTGAGGAFF. CDR3 bases: TGTGCCAGCTCACGGACAGGGGCCGGCGGGGCTTTCTTT.

In its sample, this clonotype was seen many times. This CDR3 is CATSRGRTRPGDEQYF. The CDR3 nucleotides are TGTGCCACCAGCAGAGGCAGGACACGCCCGGGTGACGAGCAGTACTTC. The chain combines TRBV15 with TRBJ2-7; tentatively, D is TRBD1 (5 bases). Between the trimmed V and J ends, which lost 1 base and 5 bases, there was a span of 18 bases. The CDR3 totals 16 residues. The germline V gene encodes CDR1 LNHNV and CDR2 YYDKDF (reference sequence).

Of note for this clonotype: Given a much more abundant clone one base away, this may be a read error. The chain links TRBV24-1 to TRBJ2-1, with D possibly TRBD2 on 6 matching bases. The CDR3 is made up of 16 amino acids. Germline CDR1 KGHDR, CDR2 SFDVKD. The ends were cut back, 1 base at V and 7 bases at J, with 16 bases in the middle. CDR3 nucleotide sequence: TGTGCCACCAGTGATTTTGGAGGGGCCAAGGAGAATGAGCAGTTCTTC. Its translation: CATSDFGGAKENEQFF.

This clonotype was seen more than once but under ten times. The CDR3: CASSPLDGNTGELFF. In DNA, the CDR3 is TGTGCCAGCAGTCCCTTGGATGGAAACACCGGGGAGCTGTTTTTT. The chain couples TRBV28 to TRBJ2-2; D not resolved. The CDR3 runs 15 residues. V lost 5 bases to trimming and J lost 2 bases, with 12 bases between them. The V gene's germline CDR1 is MDHEN and CDR2 SYDVKM.

This clonotype was counted many times. The rearrangement uses TRBV2 and TRBJ1-1, with TRBD1 identical over 9 bases. The germline CDR1 and CDR2 sequences are SNHLY and FYNNEI. Germline trimming cut 6 bases from V and 6 bases from J; bases unmatched to any gene: 11. The CDR3 length is 15 residues. This CDR3 reads CASRTGGARKAEAFF. The DNA of the CDR3 is TGTGCCAGCAGAACAGGGGGCGCGCGGAAGGCTGAAGCTTTCTTT.

The chain links TRBV12-3 or TRBV12-4 to TRBJ2-3, with 7 bases matching TRBD2. V shed 2 bases, J shed 6 bases, and the junction held 8 bases outside the gene matches. The CDR3 consists of 15 residues. DNA of the CDR3: TGTGCCAGCAGTTTATATGGCGGGAGTGCGGATACGCAGTATTTT. Residues: CASSLYGGSADTQYF.

This clonotype was recorded at least ten times. CDR3 DNA: TGTGCCAGCAGTTTTCGGAAGCCAGTAACCGGGGAGCTGTTTTTT. Amino acid sequence: CASSFRKPVTGELFF. V usage is TRBV28 and J usage is TRBJ2-2; D is undetermined. Deletions cut 3 bases from V and 5 bases from J, with 13 bases between. The CDR3 spans 15 residues. From germline, CDR1 is MDHEN and CDR2 SYDVKM.

The rearrangement uses TRBV6-2 or TRBV6-3 and TRBJ2-2; 12 bases line up with TRBD2. Germline CDR1 reads MNHEY; CDR2 reads SVGEGT. With 4 bases clipped from V and 1 base from J, the junction kept 4 bases outside the gene matches. This CDR3 is built from 17 residues. DNA for the CDR3: TGTGCCAGCAGTTCCGCTAGCGGGAGGGTGAACACCGGGGAGCTGTTTTTT. It yields the protein CASSSASGRVNTGELFF.

This clonotype was picked up a small number of times. V and J are TRBV11-2 and TRBJ1-2; D might be TRBD1 (5 bases). Germline-derived CDR1 and CDR2 are SGHAT and FQNNGV. The ends were cut back, 6 bases at V and 2 bases at J, with 13 bases in the middle. CDR3 length: 14 residues. The CDR3 region is CASSRAGENYGYTF. The DNA of the CDR3 is TGTGCCAGCAGTCGAGCGGGGGAAAACTATGGCTACACCTTC.

V usage is TRBV7-9 and J usage is TRBJ2-1; TRBD2 matches at 11 bases. The CDR3 is 15 amino acids. The V gene's germline CDR1 is SEHNR and CDR2 FQNEAQ (reference sequence). V lost 5 bases and J lost 4; bases outside the gene matches: 4. The CDR3 region is CASSPGTSGYNEQFF. CDR3 DNA: TGTGCCAGCAGCCCCGGGACTAGCGGTTACAATGAGCAGTTCTTC.

This clonotype has only a few counts. The V call is TRBV5-5, the J call TRBJ1-1; unclear D gene. The germline V gene has CDR1 SGHKS and CDR2 YYEKEE (reference sequence). V dropped 4 bases and J dropped 1 base, with 17 bases sitting between them. The CDR3 sequence is 16 residues long. CDR3 DNA: TGTGCCAGCAGCCCCCGTTTAGAGGCCGCGAACACTGAAGCTTTCTTT. Protein sequence: CASSPRLEAANTEAFF.

The chain couples TRBV30 to TRBJ2-5; 7 bases line up with TRBD1. Germline-derived CDR1 and CDR2 are GTSNPN and SVGIG (reference sequence). J gave up 5 bases and V 3 bases, and 6 bases lay outside the gene matches. The CDR3 covers 13 residues. The CDR3 here is CAWSGQVGETQYF. DNA for the CDR3: TGTGCCTGGAGCGGACAGGTGGGGGAGACCCAGTACTTC.

This clonotype was recorded at least ten times. The J gene is TRBJ2-3, the V gene TRBV7-2, with 12 bases that match TRBD2. V dropped 5 bases and J dropped 2; count of bases not matched to a gene: 8. Germline V gives CDR1 SGHTA, CDR2 FQGNSA. The CDR3 covers 17 residues. The CDR3 nucleotides are TGTGCCAGCAGCCCCCAGCGGACTAGCGGGACCACAGATACGCAGTATTTT. This encodes CASSPQRTSGTTDTQYF.

This clonotype was recorded many times. This chain joins TRBV7-6 and TRBJ1-6; 9 nucleotides agree with TRBD1. The trim removed 1 base at V and 7 bases at J, leaving 5 bases unmatched. The CDR3 spans 16 residues. In germline, CDR1 is SGHVS, CDR2 FNYEAQ. CDR3 residues: CASSLGTGVGNSPLHF. DNA of the CDR3: TGTGCCAGCAGCTTAGGGACAGGGGTCGGGAATTCACCCCTCCACTTT.

This clonotype occurred a few times. The chain has TRBV2 and TRBJ1-3, with D hard to call. Trimming cost V 6 bases and J 0 bases, with 9 bases left between them. The CDR3 is 14 amino acids. Per the germline V gene, CDR1 is SNHLY and CDR2 is FYNNEI. The CDR3 DNA sequence: TGTGCCAGCAGGGACGTTTCCTCTGGAAACACCATATATTTT. Its protein product is CASRDVSSGNTIYF.

This clonotype has a count of ten or more. The chain joins TRBV20-1 to TRBJ2-7; D possibly matches TRBD1 or TRBD2 (6 bases each). Germline CDR1 is DFQATT and CDR2 is SNEGSKA (reference sequence). The CDR3 covers 12 residues. Trimming took off 6 bases at V and 2 bases at J, with 11 bases between the two ends. Here the CDR3 reads CSAKEGAYEQYF. The CDR3 DNA reads as TGCAGTGCCAAGGAGGGGGCCTACGAGCAGTACTTC.

In this sample, this clonotype turned up many times. The rearrangement links TRBV7-2 to TRBJ2-2; D remains unclear. CDR3 length equals 14 residues. V dropped 7 bases and J dropped 2 bases, with 11 bases sitting between them. Germline V gives CDR1 SGHTA, CDR2 FQGNSA. The CDR3 sequence: CASTLSGNTGELFF. The CDR3 region has the DNA TGTGCCAGCACCCTCTCCGGCAACACCGGGGAGCTGTTTTTT.

This clonotype was seen repeatedly, ten times or more. The chain combines TRBV7-2 with TRBJ2-1; D gene ambiguous. The CDR3 has 13 residues. The V gene's germline CDR1 is SGHTA and CDR2 FQGNSA. V lost 5 bases to trimming and J lost 10 bases, with 15 bases between them. CDR3 DNA: TGTGCCAGCAGCCCCTATATGTCGGTGGAGCAGTTCTTC. This sequence encodes CASSPYMSVEQFF.

The rearrangement joins TRBV5-5 to TRBJ2-3; D is possibly TRBD1 (5 bases). The CDR3 loop spans 13 amino acids. CDR1 SGHKS and CDR2 YYEKEE come from the germline V gene (reference sequence). With 2 bases removed from V and 4 bases from J, the gap between germline ends came to 8 bases. The DNA of the CDR3 is TGTGCCAGCAGCTTCAGGGTCGCAGATACGCAGTATTTT. The encoded protein is CASSFRVADTQYF.

This clonotype was seen at least ten times. The rearrangement joins TRBV25-1 to TRBJ2-3; TRBD1 or TRBD2 may be the D gene (6 bases each). Germline V gene lookup returns CDR1 MGHDK and CDR2 SYGVNS. V was cut by 8 bases and J by 2 bases, with 20 bases left in between. The CDR3 spans 16 residues. CDR3 coding DNA: TGTGCCAGCGTGGAGGGGGTATCCGGAAACACAGATACGCAGTATTTT. Encoded protein: CASVEGVSGNTDTQYF.

This clonotype occurred a few times. The chain links TRBV6-2 or TRBV6-3 to TRBJ1-2; D is ambiguous. Germline V CDR1 and CDR2: MNHEY, SVGEGT. CDR3 length: 13 residues. V gave up 1 base and J gave up 8 bases, with 11 bases separating them. The CDR3, as DNA: TGTGCCAGCAGTTACTTATCGGGGATCGGCTACACCTTC. Translated: CASSYLSGIGYTF.

This clonotype was seen only a few times. The rearrangement links TRBV7-2 to TRBJ2-2; the match to TRBD1 covers 10 bases. The J segment lost 4 bases and the V segment lost 2 bases, leaving 4 bases of the junction unmatched. CDR1 SGHTA and CDR2 FQGNSA come from the germline V gene. The CDR3 covers 16 residues. For the CDR3, the DNA is TGTGCCAGCAGCTTAAGGGGACAGGGGCCCACCGGGGAGCTGTTTTTT. It encodes CASSLRGQGPTGELFF.